These 2 T cell receptor beta chains were all obtained from the same sample, sequenced in a study of shared clonotypes between healthy human individuals. The naive CD8 subset, CD45RO-negative cells positively selected for CCR7, excluded terminally differentiated effector memory CD45RA+ cells. Libraries were prepared by immunoSEQ multiplex PCR; TCRdb keeps only in-frame clonotypes and omits some of them. The repertoire has approximately 810,000 clones, around 92% of them found once; the top ten carry less than 25%. The sequencing input was naive CD8+ T cells sorted from blood. The receptor source for this set is a man aged 25-45 years in good health.

Only a few counts were recorded for this clone. The chain employs TRBV28 and TRBJ2-7; the match to TRBD1 covers 8 bases. The CDR3 runs to 15 residues. Trimming at V came to 7 bases and at J to 3 bases, leaving 11 bases not matched to a gene. CDR1 MDHEN and CDR2 SYDVKM come from the germline V gene. The CDR3 region has the DNA TGTGCCAGCAAGGATCCGGGACAGGCGATCTACGAGCAGTACTTC. As protein: CASKDPGQAIYEQYF.

This clone showed up just once. The rearrangement joins TRBV27 to TRBJ2-3, with 11 bases identical to TRBD2. The CDR3 sequence is 15 residues long. The germline V gene encodes CDR1 MNHEY and CDR2 SMNVEV (reference sequence). The ends lost 4 bases at V and 7 bases at J; junction bases unmatched: 7. CDR3 sequence reads: CASSSATSGIYTQYF. The DNA of the CDR3 is TGTGCCAGCAGTTCCGCGACTAGCGGGATTTATACGCAGTATTTT.